What follows are 23 T cell receptor beta chains derived from one specimen sequenced in a study of cytomegalovirus exposure and HLA in healthy donors. 60 Vbeta and 13 Jbeta primers were used in PCR. The protocol was immunoSEQ multiplex PCR, while the TCRdb copy is restricted to in-frame clones and leaves out a portion. The sample shows around 50,000 clones, over 60% of them seen only once. The material sequenced was PBMCs. All receptors come from a man aged 25 to 45 in good health and CMV-seropositive.

The chain joins TRBV7-9 to TRBJ2-5, with D possibly matching TRBD1 (5 bases). The J call is in doubt because the DNA end fits TRBJ2-7 better. This CDR3 spans 12 amino acids. CDR1 is SEHNR and CDR2 is FQNEAQ in the germline V gene (reference sequence). CDR3 nucleotides: TGTGCCAGCAGCGTACAGGACTACGAGCAGTACTTC. It specifies CASSVQDYEQYF.

With regard to this clone: At one end, the junction sequence differs from germline, possibly due to a read error. V is TRBV7-9 and J is TRBJ1-1, with D unclear. Germline V lookup: CDR1 SEHNR, CDR2 FQNEAQ (reference sequence). The CDR3 has 13 residues. This CDR3 reads CSSTLPGVWEAFF. DNA for the CDR3: TGTTCCAGCACTCTACCCGGGGTGTGGGAAGCTTTCTTT.

The chain has TRBV4-2 and TRBJ2-5; 8 bases match TRBD1. The end of the DNA is better explained by TRBJ2-7, so the J call may be wrong. CDR1 is LGHNA, CDR2 YNFKEQ, per germline. The CDR3 runs 16 residues. CDR3 sequence (DNA): TGTGCCAGCAGCCAAGGAACCGGACAGGGTCCACACGAGCAGTACTTC. Its translation: CASSQGTGQGPHEQYF.

The DNA for the CDR3 is TGTGCCAGCAGCGGCGGGGGGGTGGGGCTACCCTCCTACGAGCAGTACTTC. It specifies CASSGGGVGLPSYEQYF. V is TRBV11-2 and J is TRBJ2-7, with 9 bases aligning to TRBD2. With V trimmed by 5 bases and J by 0 bases, 11 bases remained unmatched. The CDR3 is 17 amino acids. Germline loops: CDR1 SGHAT, CDR2 FQNNGV.

In its sample, this clone was seen once. The rearrangement joins TRBV9 to TRBJ1-1; maybe TRBD1 (6 bases). The V gene's germline CDR1 is SGDLS and CDR2 YYNGEE. CDR3 length: 15 amino acids. The ends were cut back, 1 base at V and 0 bases at J, with 10 bases in the middle. CDR3 DNA sequence: TGTGCCAGCAGCGTACGGACAGAGTTGAACACTGAAGCTTTCTTT. Encoded protein: CASSVRTELNTEAFF.

This clone was found a few times. This chain links TRBV10-1 with TRBJ2-7; weak D call: TRBD2 (6 bases). The V end was cut by 10 bases, the J end by 2 bases, with 15 bases between. This CDR3 is built from 13 residues. Germline values: CDR1 WNHNN, CDR2 SYGVQD (reference sequence). The CDR3 DNA sequence: TGCGCCACCCCGGGACTGAAGACCTACGAGCAGTACTTC. Amino acids: CATPGLKTYEQYF.

This clone was seen just once. V is TRBV30 and J is TRBJ2-7, with D maybe TRBD2 (6 bases). Trimming took off 3 bases at V and 5 bases at J, with 11 bases between the two ends. The germline CDR1 and CDR2 sequences are GTSNPN and SVGIG (reference sequence). CDR3 length: 12 amino acids. The chain's CDR3 is CAWSAWGDEQYF. The CDR3 nucleotides read TGTGCCTGGAGCGCCTGGGGGGACGAGCAGTACTTC. Complete variable domain (other parts from reference TRBV30 and TRBJ2-7): SQTIHQWPATLVQPVGSPLSLECTVEGTSNPNLYWYRQAAGRGLQLLFYSVGIGQISSEVPQNLSASRPQDRQFILSSKKLLLSDSGFYLCAWSAWGDEQYFGPGTRLTVT.

The chain uses TRBV18 and TRBJ1-3, with a possible D match to TRBD1 (6 bases). CDR3 length equals 14 residues. CDR1 is KGHSH and CDR2 is LQKENI in the germline V gene. The V and J ends lost 4 bases and 1 base respectively, with 8 bases between them. The CDR3 region has the DNA TGTGCCAGCTCACTGGACAGTTCTGGAAACACCATATATTTT. It yields the protein CASSLDSSGNTIYF.

The chain has TRBV30 and TRBJ1-5, with 10 nucleotides matching TRBD1. The ends lost 5 bases at V and 8 bases at J; junction bases unmatched: 9. Looked up from germline, CDR1 is GTSNPN and CDR2 is SVGIG (reference sequence). This CDR3 comprises 14 residues. The CDR3 sequence is CAWDRGLITEPQHF. CDR3 DNA: TGTGCCTGGGACAGGGGGCTCATTACGGAGCCCCAGCATTTT.

The V call is TRBV5-1, the J call TRBJ2-7; 9 bases line up with TRBD2. Germline values: CDR1 SGHRS, CDR2 YFSETQ. The V and J ends lost 0 bases and 1 base, in that order; junction bases with no gene match: 2. The CDR3 length is 15 residues. The CDR3 loop is CASSLVGLASYEQYF. CDR3 bases: TGCGCCAGCAGCTTGGTCGGACTAGCGTCCTACGAGCAGTACTTC. The full variable domain, completed using reference TRBV5-1 and TRBJ2-7, is KAGVTQTPRYLIKTRGQQVTLSCSPISGHRSVSWYQQTPGQGLQFLFEYFSETQRNKGNFPGRFSGRQFSNSRSEMNVSTLELGDSALYLCASSLVGLASYEQYFGPGTRLTVT.

This rearrangement joins TRBV19 to TRBJ1-5; D may be TRBD1 (5 bases). Trimming removed 7 bases at V and 2 bases at J, with 18 bases between. Germline-derived CDR1 and CDR2 are LNHDA and SQIVND (reference sequence). This CDR3 spans 16 amino acids. This CDR3 reads CASTIRLPGGNQPQHF. CDR3 nucleotide sequence: TGTGCCAGTACCATAAGGCTCCCGGGGGGCAATCAGCCCCAGCATTTT. Looking up the rest from reference TRBV19 and TRBJ1-5 gives the full variable domain: DGGITQSPKYLFRKEGQNVTLSCEQNLNHDAMYWYRQDPGQGLRLIYYSQIVNDFQKGDIAEGYSVSREKKESFPLTVTSAQKNPTAFYLCASTIRLPGGNQPQHFGDGTRLSIL.

The J gene is TRBJ1-3, the V gene TRBV5-6, with D perhaps matching TRBD1 (6 bases). Germline CDR1 SGHDT, CDR2 YYEEEE. This CDR3 is built from 15 residues. V was cut by 4 bases and J by 0 bases, with 11 bases left in between. CDR3 amino acids: CASSPGQHSGNTIYF. The CDR3 region has the DNA TGTGCCAGCAGCCCCGGACAGCACTCTGGAAACACCATATATTTT.

V is TRBV9 and J is TRBJ2-1, with 9 bases matching TRBD2. CDR3 size: 15 residues. Germline lookup yields CDR1 SGDLS and CDR2 YYNGEE. J gave up 9 bases and V 2 bases, and 9 bases lay outside the gene matches. CDR3 loop: CASSVRGGISFEQFF. The CDR3 bases are TGTGCCAGCAGCGTGCGGGGGGGTATATCTTTTGAGCAGTTCTTC.

This clone appeared once. This chain joins TRBV29-1 and TRBJ1-5; 10 bases are a match to TRBD1. Germline loops: CDR1 SQVTM, CDR2 ANQGSEA. With 4 bases clipped from V and 3 bases from J, the junction kept 6 bases outside the gene matches. The CDR3 extends over 15 amino acids. The CDR3 nucleotides are TGCAGCGTTGGTTGGGGGACAGGGGTCAATCAGCCCCAGCATTTT. Its translation is CSVGWGTGVNQPQHF.

The gene calls are TRBV28 and TRBJ1-1, with unresolved D. Per germline, CDR1 MDHEN and CDR2 SYDVKM. V was cut by 5 bases and J by 0 bases, with 13 bases left in between. The CDR3 runs 15 residues. CDR3: CASSIPGKLNTEAFF. For the CDR3, the DNA is TGTGCCAGCAGTATACCCGGGAAGTTGAACACTGAAGCTTTCTTT. The full variable domain, with the rest looked up from reference TRBV28 and TRBJ1-1, is DVKVTQSSRYLVKRTGEKVFLECVQDMDHENMFWYRQDPGLGLRLIYFSYDVKMKEKGDIPEGYSVSREKKERFSLILESASTNQTSMYLCASSIPGKLNTEAFFGQGTRLTVV.

This clone was counted between two and nine times. The chain carries TRBV11-3 and TRBJ2-1, with D perhaps TRBD1 (6 bases). Trimming removed 1 base at V and 9 bases at J, with 7 bases between. The CDR3 extends over 12 amino acids. Germline V gene sequence: CDR1 SGHNT, CDR2 YENEEA. CDR3 in amino acids: CASSLVRGEQFF. The CDR3, as DNA: TGTGCCAGCAGCTTAGTCAGGGGTGAGCAGTTCTTC. The full variable domain, with the rest looked up from reference TRBV11-3 and TRBJ2-1, is EAGVVQSPRYKIIEKKQPVAFWCNPISGHNTLYWYLQNLGQGPELLIRYENEEAVDDSQLPKDRFSAERLKGVDSTLKIQPAELGDSAVYLCASSLVRGEQFFGPGTRLTVL.

The chain has TRBV5-1 and TRBJ2-7; D is unresolved. From germline, CDR1 is SGHRS and CDR2 YFSETQ. The CDR3 runs to 17 residues. V was clipped by 2 bases and J by 0 bases, with 18 bases between them. As DNA, the CDR3 is TGCGCCAGCAGCTTATTCCCTAGATTAAGGTTCTCCTACGAGCAGTACTTC. As protein: CASSLFPRLRFSYEQYF.

The V call is TRBV20-1, the J call TRBJ2-1; D ambiguous. Trimming cost V 4 bases and J 6 bases, with 7 bases left between them. CDR3 size: 11 residues. Germline V gene sequence: CDR1 DFQATT, CDR2 SNEGSKA (reference sequence). The CDR3 DNA follows: TGCAGTGCTATCGTATTCAATGAGCAGTTCTTC. Translation: CSAIVFNEQFF.

The chain combines TRBV11-3 with TRBJ1-3; D remains unclear. The CDR3 spans 14 residues. The germline V gene has CDR1 SGHNT and CDR2 YENEEA. V was pared by 3 bases and J by 6 bases, with 12 bases between. As DNA, the CDR3 is TGTGCCAGCAGCTTGGGCCTTGGGTCAAACACCATATATTTT. Translating gives CASSLGLGSNTIYF.

This rearrangement joins TRBV7-9 to TRBJ1-3; D is perhaps TRBD1 (6 bases). The germline CDR1 and CDR2 sequences are SEHNR and FQNEAQ (reference sequence). This CDR3 is built from 14 residues. The V end lost 10 bases, the J end lost 2 bases, and 15 bases lay between the germline ends. The CDR3 DNA follows: TGTGCCACGCGCAACACAGGGCCTGGAAACACCATATATTTT. This gives the protein CATRNTGPGNTIYF.

The V call is TRBV11-2, the J call TRBJ1-1; TRBD1 might be the D (6 bases). The CDR3 is 13 residues long. CDR1 is SGHAT, CDR2 FQNNGV, per germline. Trimming removed 1 base at V and 8 bases at J, with 11 bases between. CDR3 bases: TGTGCCAGCAGCTTAGGGAAAACAGGGGAAGCTTTCTTT. As protein: CASSLGKTGEAFF.

This chain uses TRBV10-2 with TRBJ2-5; 7 bases are shared with TRBD2. Germline V CDR1 and CDR2: WSHSY, SAAADI. The CDR3 covers 17 residues. J gave up 2 bases and V 5 bases, and 14 bases lay outside the gene matches. CDR3: CASSLGQGGRRQETQYF. CDR3 bases: TGCGCCAGCAGTTTGGGGCAGGGAGGGAGGAGGCAAGAGACCCAGTACTTC.

V usage is TRBV7-8 and J usage is TRBJ1-1; D gene uncertain. Trimming removed 2 bases at V and 3 bases at J, with 22 bases between. CDR3 length: 18 residues. Per germline, CDR1 SGHVS and CDR2 FQNEAQ. CDR3 amino acids: CASSLKEGWRNWDTEAFF. DNA of the CDR3: TGTGCCAGCAGCTTAAAGGAGGGCTGGCGTAATTGGGACACTGAAGCTTTCTTT. The full variable domain, in which reference TRBV7-8 and TRBJ1-1 provide the parts outside the CDR3, is GAGVSQSPRYKVAKRGQDVALRCDPISGHVSLFWYQQALGQGPEFLTYFQNEAQLDKSGLPSDRFFAERPEGSVSTLKIQRTQQEDSAVYLCASSLKEGWRNWDTEAFFGQGTRLTVV.